This T cell receptor (beta chain) was recovered during a study of T cell responses to AZD1222 COVID-19 vaccine. Only in-frame clones appear in the TCRdb table, and some are missing; sequencing was by immunoSEQ multiplex PCR. Among tens of thousands of clones listed, roughly 80% were seen once. This CDR3 region has 14 residues. Germline V gene sequence: CDR1 LGHNA, CDR2 YSLEER. The V and J ends lost 0 bases and 2 bases respectively, with 7 bases between them. The sequence derives from an adult in good health. The sample was peripheral blood, taken on day 0 of AZD1222 vaccination. V and J are TRBV4-3 and TRBJ1-2, with D unresolved. This CDR3 reads CASSQDKGNYGYTF. CDR3 nucleotides: TGCGCCAGCAGCCAAGATAAAGGGAACTATGGCTACACCTTC.